These 24 T cell receptor beta chains share one sample of origin, sequenced in a study of shared clonotypes between healthy human individuals. Some clones are missing from TCRdb's copy, which holds only in-frame ones; the method was immunoSEQ multiplex PCR. This sample has about 2.1 million clones, with roughly 93% found just once. As defined, naive CD8 cells were CD45RO-negative and positively selected for CCR7, with terminally differentiated effector memory CD45RA+ cells excluded. Input material: naive CD8+ T cells from PBMCs. The origin of the receptors is a man between 18 and 35 years old in good health. Some clones in this sample may be carry-over from other donors' samples.

V and J are TRBV10-3 and TRBJ1-2; D remains unclear. Trimming took 4 bases from V and 6 from J, leaving 12 bases between them. This CDR3 spans 13 amino acids. Germline loops: CDR1 ENHRY, CDR2 SYGVKD. CDR3 loop: CAISAPGGDGYTF. Here the CDR3 DNA reads TGTGCCATCAGTGCCCCCGGTGGGGATGGCTACACCTTC.

The chain uses TRBV7-2 and TRBJ1-1; D not resolved. This CDR3 is built from 15 residues. Germline lookup yields CDR1 SGHTA and CDR2 FQGNSA. Trimming removed 5 bases at V and 4 bases at J, with 17 bases between. CDR3 region: CASSAFRVRITEAFF. DNA for the CDR3: TGTGCCAGCAGCGCCTTTAGGGTAAGGATCACTGAAGCTTTCTTT.

J is TRBJ1-3 and V is TRBV6-6; TRBD1 might be the D (5 bases). The length of the CDR3 is 16 residues. Germline loops: CDR1 MNHNY, CDR2 SVGAGI (reference sequence). The ends were cut back, 2 bases at V and 3 bases at J, with 14 bases in the middle. The CDR3 is CASSYRQGGYGNTIYF. The CDR3 region has the DNA TGTGCCAGCAGTTACCGCCAGGGAGGATATGGAAACACCATATATTTT.

V and J are TRBV23-1 and TRBJ2-7; possible D gene TRBD1, 6 bases. TRBV23-1 is marked as an open reading frame, function uncertain. V was clipped by 3 bases and J by 4 bases, with 16 bases between them. The CDR3 consists of 15 residues. CDR3 amino acids: CASSHGQRTSYEQYF. In nucleotides, the CDR3 is TGCGCCAGCAGTCACGGACAGAGGACTTCGTACGAGCAGTACTTC.

This clone was seen only once. This chain joins TRBV19 and TRBJ2-7; D gene uncertain. Trimming stripped 4 bases from V and 2 bases from J, with 6 bases between. CDR1 is LNHDA and CDR2 is SQIVND in the germline V gene (reference sequence). This CDR3 is built from 12 residues. DNA for the CDR3: TGTGCCAGTAGTAATAGCACCTACGAGCAGTACTTC. Protein product: CASSNSTYEQYF.

The chain uses TRBV5-1 and TRBJ1-4, with D unclear. This CDR3 region has 16 residues. Germline V gives CDR1 SGHRS, CDR2 YFSETQ. The ends were cut back, 2 bases at V and 0 bases at J, with 11 bases in the middle. CDR3 in amino acids: CASSLGQVATNEKLFF. CDR3 in DNA: TGCGCCAGCAGCTTAGGCCAGGTGGCAACTAATGAAAAACTGTTTTTT.

The chain recombines TRBV25-1 with TRBJ2-2, with TRBD2 as a possible D gene (5 bases). Germline CDR1 reads MGHDK; CDR2 reads SYGVNS. Trimming removed 2 bases at V and 2 bases at J, with 15 bases between. This CDR3 region has 17 residues. The CDR3 loop is CASSERRTEINTGELFF. The CDR3 nucleotides are TGTGCCAGCAGTGAACGGAGGACGGAGATAAACACCGGGGAGCTGTTTTTT.

The V and J genes are TRBV19 and TRBJ1-1; no definite D call. Germline V gene sequence: CDR1 LNHDA, CDR2 SQIVND (reference sequence). With 3 bases removed from V and 0 bases from J, the gap between germline ends came to 8 bases. The CDR3 length is 14 residues. The CDR3 here is CASSMENLNTEAFF. The CDR3 DNA follows: TGTGCCAGTAGTATGGAGAACCTGAACACTGAAGCTTTCTTT.

The V and J genes are TRBV7-9 and TRBJ2-1; TRBD2 agrees at 8 bases. The ends lost 5 bases at V and 4 bases at J; junction bases unmatched: 13. The CDR3 contains 17 residues. Germline V gives CDR1 SEHNR, CDR2 FQNEAQ (reference sequence). The CDR3 bases are TGTGCCAGCAGCCCCTCCGTAGCGGGAATAAGATACAATGAGCAGTTCTTC. Translating gives CASSPSVAGIRYNEQFF.

This clone showed up just a few times. This chain connects TRBV9 to TRBJ1-3; no clear D gene. V was pared by 4 bases and J by 0 bases, with 11 bases between. The CDR3 contains 15 residues. Germline V lookup: CDR1 SGDLS, CDR2 YYNGEE. The CDR3 coding sequence is TGTGCCAGCAGCCCCCCCTTGGGCTCTGGAAACACCATATATTTT. Amino acid sequence: CASSPPLGSGNTIYF.

The chain joins TRBV19 to TRBJ1-1; D is undetermined. Trimming took off 7 bases at V and 0 bases at J, with 9 bases between the two ends. The CDR3 is made up of 13 amino acids. The germline V gene encodes CDR1 LNHDA and CDR2 SQIVND (reference sequence). The CDR3 DNA reads as TGTGCCAGTACCTTTGGTGTGAACACTGAAGCTTTCTTT. It codes for CASTFGVNTEAFF.

This clone was seen a single time. The V and J genes are TRBV13 and TRBJ2-3; 12 nucleotides line up with TRBD2. The V gene end was trimmed by 7 bases and the J gene end by 0 bases; junction bases not matched to a gene: 8. The CDR3 has 17 residues. Germline V gene data show CDR1 as PRHDT and CDR2 as FYEKMQ (reference sequence). Here the CDR3 DNA reads TGTGCCAGCACCACCAGAGGACTAGCGGGAAGCACAGATACGCAGTATTTT. Encoded protein: CASTTRGLAGSTDTQYF.

J is TRBJ1-1 and V is TRBV5-4, with TRBD1 as a possible D gene (6 bases). The CDR3 runs 15 residues. The germline V gene encodes CDR1 SGHNT and CDR2 YYREEE (reference sequence). Between the trimmed V and J ends, which lost 0 bases and 5 bases, there was a span of 14 bases. CDR3 sequence (DNA): TGTGCCAGCAGCTTGGTTCGGGGGGCGCGGACTGAAGCTTTCTTT. It translates to CASSLVRGARTEAFF.

The J gene is TRBJ1-3, the V gene TRBV7-6, with a tentative D call TRBD1 (5 bases). The CDR3 spans 18 residues. V was pared by 2 bases and J by 0 bases, with 17 bases between. Germline V gene lookup returns CDR1 SGHVS and CDR2 FNYEAQ. In DNA form, the CDR3 reads TGTGCCAGCAGCTTATGGGCCCGGGGCGGACCCTCTGGAAACACCATATATTTT. Amino acid sequence: CASSLWARGGPSGNTIYF.

This clone was seen just once. V gene TRBV19 combines with J gene TRBJ2-1; D call uncertain. Germline lookup yields CDR1 LNHDA and CDR2 SQIVND (reference sequence). V was pared by 3 bases and J by 10 bases, with 13 bases between. The CDR3 contains 13 residues. In DNA, the CDR3 is TGTGCCAGTAGTATCCTCCGAACTTCCGAGCAGTTCTTC. Encoded protein: CASSILRTSEQFF. The full variable domain, with the rest looked up from reference TRBV19 and TRBJ2-1, is DGGITQSPKYLFRKEGQNVTLSCEQNLNHDAMYWYRQDPGQGLRLIYYSQIVNDFQKGDIAEGYSVSREKKESFPLTVTSAQKNPTAFYLCASSILRTSEQFFGPGTRLTVL.

This chain joins TRBV19 and TRBJ2-3; 7 bases map to TRBD1. The CDR3 length is 13 residues. V was clipped by 5 bases and J by 5 bases; unmatched bases: 4. Germline CDR1 LNHDA, CDR2 SQIVND (reference sequence). The CDR3 DNA is TGTGCCAGTAGTGCCAGACAGGGAGATACGCAGTATTTT. This translates into CASSARQGDTQYF.

The chain combines TRBV6-1 with TRBJ1-5; D may be TRBD1 (5 bases). Germline V lookup: CDR1 MNHNS, CDR2 SASEGT. The CDR3 has 15 amino acids. V lost 7 bases and J lost 5, with 18 bases in between. The CDR3 DNA is TGTGCCAGCACAAAGAGGGACCTCTGGGATCAGCCCCAGCATTTT. This encodes CASTKRDLWDQPQHF.

The DNA for the CDR3 is TGTGCCACCAGCAGAGATAGTGTCACTAGGGATGAGCAGTTCTTC. It translates to CATSRDSVTRDEQFF. The rearrangement joins TRBV15 to TRBJ2-1, with a weak D call TRBD2 (5 bases). CDR1 and CDR2 from the germline V gene are LNHNV and YYDKDF (reference sequence). The V end lost 0 bases, the J end lost 8 bases, and 14 bases lay between the germline ends. The CDR3 is made up of 15 amino acids.

J is TRBJ2-1 and V is TRBV10-3; TRBD1 aligns across 8 bases. CDR1 and CDR2 from the germline V gene are ENHRY and SYGVKD. The V gene end was trimmed by 0 bases and the J gene end by 10 bases; junction bases not matched to a gene: 2. This CDR3 is 13 amino acids long. The CDR3 bases are TGTGCCATCAGTGAGTCGAGGGACAGGGAGCAGTTCTTC. It specifies CAISESRDREQFF.

This chain connects TRBV7-9 to TRBJ2-7; TRBD1 agrees at 7 bases. The CDR3 is made up of 15 amino acids. The germline V gene encodes CDR1 SEHNR and CDR2 FQNEAQ (reference sequence). The V and J ends lost 5 bases and 4 bases, in that order; junction bases with no gene match: 11. This CDR3 is CASSLSLGTAYEQYF. The CDR3 DNA reads as TGTGCCAGCAGCCTCAGCCTAGGGACAGCTTACGAGCAGTACTTC. Looking up the rest from reference TRBV7-9 and TRBJ2-7 gives the full variable domain: DTGVSQNPRHKITKRGQNVTFRCDPISEHNRLYWYRQTLGQGPEFLTYFQNEAQLEKSRLLSDRFSAERPKGSFSTLEIQRTEQGDSAMYLCASSLSLGTAYEQYFGPGTRLTVT.

The J gene is TRBJ1-1, the V gene TRBV7-9; D is possibly TRBD1 (6 bases). Germline V gene lookup returns CDR1 SEHNR and CDR2 FQNEAQ (reference sequence). Trimming removed 2 bases at V and 4 bases at J, with 11 bases between. CDR3 length: 14 amino acids. The CDR3 coding sequence is TGTGCCAGCAGCTTAACTAACAGGGTCACTGAAGCTTTCTTT. It yields the protein CASSLTNRVTEAFF.

The chain is built from TRBV6-1 and TRBJ1-1; no clear D gene. Germline V CDR1 and CDR2: MNHNS, SASEGT. This CDR3 comprises 11 residues. Between the trimmed V and J ends, which lost 7 bases and 1 base, there was a span of 4 bases. The CDR3 DNA reads as TGTGCCAGCACACAGAACACTGAAGCTTTCTTT. Translated, it gives CASTQNTEAFF.

This rearrangement joins TRBV7-6 to TRBJ2-3; 9 bases line up with TRBD2. The CDR3 has 19 residues. CDR1 is SGHVS and CDR2 is FNYEAQ in the germline V gene. J was trimmed by 2 bases and V by 5 bases; bases with no gene match: 17. The CDR3 here is CASSRRGSGGSLPTDTQYF. DNA for the CDR3: TGTGCCAGCAGCCGTCGGGGTAGCGGGGGAAGTTTACCCACAGATACGCAGTATTTT.

The chain joins TRBV9 to TRBJ1-2; TRBD1 aligns across 8 bases. The CDR3 loop spans 15 amino acids. The germline V gene encodes CDR1 SGDLS and CDR2 YYNGEE. V trimming: 3 bases; J trimming: 3 bases; junction bases outside the gene matches: 7. CDR3 sequence: CASSALTGEDYGYTF. CDR3 coding DNA: TGTGCCAGCAGCGCTCTGACAGGGGAGGACTATGGCTACACCTTC.